This T cell receptor (beta chain) emerged from a study of T cell responses to AZD1222 COVID-19 vaccine. The study's findings and limits: Repertoire sampling happened only post peak T cell response. Donors were chiefly white British, with a greater number of females, and clonal diversity was perhaps underestimated.

Second-dose intervals near 4 or 12 weeks were combined. About this clone: Its matching antigen is unknown.

From germline, CDR1 is SGHRS and CDR2 YFSETQ. This CDR3 contains 17 residues. V shed 5 bases and J shed 0 bases, with 21 bases lying between them. Clones were read by immunoSEQ multiplex PCR, and TCRdb kept only the in-frame ones, dropping some. The table lists 80,000 to 100,000 clones, about 86% of them singletons. This chain uses TRBV5-1 with TRBJ2-7; perhaps D is TRBD1 or TRBD2 (5 bases each). The clonotype originates from an adult who received the AZD1222 COVID-19 vaccine. Sequenced here: peripheral blood, sampled 28 days after the second AZD1222 dose. In DNA form, the CDR3 reads TGCGCCAGCAGACCCACTATAGGGACGGTGCCCTCCTACGAGCAGTACTTC. Translating gives CASRPTIGTVPSYEQYF.